This T cell receptor (beta chain) was recorded in a study of T cells after yellow fever vaccination. Synthesis of TCR cDNA relied on 5'RACE template switching, which attached a universal primer site and UMIs. One entry per CDR3 protein, called by TCRdb with MiXCR from the 5' RACE reads. The table has approximately 250,000 distinct CDR3 sequences, about 3.9% seen once. Germline V gene sequence: CDR1 LGHDT, CDR2 YNNKEL (reference sequence). This CDR3 spans 14 amino acids. V was cut by 3 bases and J by 6 bases, with 13 bases left in between. General study results and limits: Shared CD4/CD8 clonotypes were a small share, likely from convergent recombination. The secondary response was weaker but peaked faster, day 5 versus 15. After the booster, 96% of CD4 and about nine tenths of CD8 primary-response clones were re-detected.

Ten or more counts support this clonotype. Its antigen is unknown. This receptor was obtained from a man aged 18 to 29 who received the YFV17D yellow fever vaccine. The rearrangement joins TRBV3-1 to TRBJ2-3; D is unresolved. Material: PBMCs, obtained 15 days after the yellow fever booster vaccination. In nucleotides, the CDR3 is TGTGCCAGCAGCCAGCGTGATGGTCAGGATACGCAGTATTTT. Amino acids: CASSQRDGQDTQYF.